These 17 T cell receptor beta chains were all obtained from the same sample, sequenced in a study of shared clonotypes between healthy human individuals. Sequencing was performed with immunoSEQ multiplex PCR; in TCRdb, only in-frame clones are kept and a portion is missing. This table holds around 370,000 clones, 90% to 98% found once. Input material: memory CD8+ T cells sorted from blood. Subset noted: CD45RO+ cells pooled with CCR7-negative TemRA cells. These receptors all come from a man aged 25 to 45 in good health.

The chain couples TRBV7-2 to TRBJ2-1; tentatively, D is TRBD1 (5 bases). This CDR3 spans 16 amino acids. From germline, CDR1 is SGHTA and CDR2 FQGNSA. V was cut by 1 base and J by 4 bases, with 14 bases left in between. The CDR3 sequence: CASSLGAGSGYNEQFF. The CDR3 DNA is TGTGCCAGCAGCTTAGGGGCAGGGTCGGGTTACAATGAGCAGTTCTTC. Complete variable domain (other parts from reference TRBV7-2 and TRBJ2-1): GAGVSQSPSNKVTEKGKDVELRCDPISGHTALYWYRQSLGQGLEFLIYFQGNSAPDKSGLPSDRFSAERTGGSVSTLTIQRTQQEDSAVYLCASSLGAGSGYNEQFFGPGTRLTVL.

The V call is TRBV2, the J call TRBJ2-7; TRBD2 aligns across 10 bases. The CDR3 contains 15 residues. The trim removed 2 bases at V and 2 bases at J, leaving 3 bases unmatched. In germline, CDR1 is SNHLY, CDR2 FYNNEI. CDR3: CASSELAGDTYEQYF. CDR3 DNA: TGTGCCAGCAGTGAACTAGCGGGAGACACCTACGAGCAGTACTTC.

The chain uses TRBV19 and TRBJ2-7; TRBD2 aligns across 8 bases. CDR3 size: 15 residues. CDR1 and CDR2 from the germline V gene are LNHDA and SQIVND (reference sequence). Unmatched junction bases numbered 4, after V lost 3 bases and J lost 0 bases. CDR3 DNA sequence: TGTGCCAGTAGTATGCTAGCGGGTGACTCCTACGAGCAGTACTTC. The encoded protein is CASSMLAGDSYEQYF.

This chain connects TRBV2 to TRBJ2-1, with TRBD1 matching over 9 bases. The CDR3 has 15 amino acids. Germline V CDR1 and CDR2: SNHLY, FYNNEI. V dropped 3 bases and J dropped 3; count of bases not matched to a gene: 3. CDR3 loop: CASSEVTGGYNEQFF. Written as DNA, the CDR3 is TGTGCCAGCAGTGAGGTGACAGGGGGCTACAATGAGCAGTTCTTC.

The CDR3 DNA is TGTGCCAGCAGCCAAACGGGGGCTAAGCGTTCAGATACGCAGTATTTT. Residues: CASSQTGAKRSDTQYF. This rearrangement joins TRBV28 to TRBJ2-3; perhaps D is TRBD1 or TRBD2 (6 bases each). The V and J ends lost 6 bases and 4 bases respectively, with 20 bases between them. Germline assignment: CDR1 MDHEN and CDR2 SYDVKM. The CDR3 contains 16 residues.

As for this clone: Sequence at one end of the junction differs from germline and may be a read error. The chain uses TRBV19 and TRBJ1-6; 7 bases line up with TRBD1. The CDR3 is 16 amino acids. Germline V gene sequence: CDR1 LNHDA, CDR2 SQIVND (reference sequence). DNA of the CDR3: TGTGCCAGTAGTACCCGACAGGGTGTCTATGATTCACCCCTCCACTTT. This translates into CASSTRQGVYDSPLHF.

CDR3 sequence (DNA): TGCGCCAGCAGTGAGTCGGTGTTGACTAGCGGGGGGACCCAGTACTTC. Translated, it gives CASSESVLTSGGTQYF. J is TRBJ2-5 and V is TRBV10-1; 12 bases are shared with TRBD2. The CDR3 is made up of 16 amino acids. J gave up 7 bases and V 0 bases, and 6 bases lay outside the gene matches. Germline CDR1 and CDR2: WNHNN and SYGVQD (reference sequence).

The chain's CDR3 is CASSQASTQYF. For the CDR3, the DNA is TGTGCCAGTAGTCAAGCTTCTACGCAGTATTTT. This rearrangement joins TRBV19 to TRBJ2-3; D is uncertain. Trimming stripped 5 bases from V and 8 bases from J, with 8 bases between. Looked up from germline, CDR1 is LNHDA and CDR2 is SQIVND (reference sequence). This CDR3 has 11 amino acids. Supplemented by reference TRBV19 and TRBJ2-3, the full variable domain reads DGGITQSPKYLFRKEGQNVTLSCEQNLNHDAMYWYRQDPGQGLRLIYYSQIVNDFQKGDIAEGYSVSREKKESFPLTVTSAQKNPTAFYLCASSQASTQYFGPGTRLTVL.

V is TRBV27 and J is TRBJ1-5, with 9 bases lining up with TRBD1. The CDR3 is 14 amino acids. V lost 5 bases to trimming and J lost 4 bases; unmatched junction nucleotides: 3. Germline V gives CDR1 MNHEY, CDR2 SMNVEV (reference sequence). The CDR3 DNA reads as TGTGCCAGCAGTCCCGGGACAGGGAATCAGCCCCAGCATTTT. It is translated as CASSPGTGNQPQHF.

The genes are TRBV7-2 and TRBJ1-2; D is unclear. The CDR3 is 13 amino acids. Germline V gene sequence: CDR1 SGHTA, CDR2 FQGNSA. Between the trimmed V and J ends, which lost 6 bases and 3 bases, there was a span of 11 bases. CDR3 amino acids: CASRRGSDYGYTF. CDR3 coding DNA: TGTGCCAGCAGGAGAGGTTCGGACTATGGCTACACCTTC.

The chain links TRBV5-1 to TRBJ1-2, with a possible D match to TRBD1 (6 bases). Per germline, CDR1 SGHRS and CDR2 YFSETQ. The CDR3 totals 15 residues. Trimming removed 0 bases at V and 3 bases at J, with 12 bases between. The CDR3 loop is CASSLDPGTYYGYTF. CDR3 nucleotide sequence: TGCGCCAGCAGCTTGGATCCCGGGACATACTATGGCTACACCTTC.

The gene calls are TRBV18 and TRBJ1-2; no firm D call. Per germline, CDR1 KGHSH and CDR2 LQKENI. V was cut by 2 bases and J by 5 bases, with 9 bases left in between. The CDR3 sequence is 13 residues long. CDR3: CASSPGVAYGYTF. The CDR3 DNA is TGTGCCAGCTCACCAGGGGTAGCTTATGGCTACACCTTC.

This clone was counted once. This sequence joins TRBV7-6 and TRBJ2-3; 12 positions match TRBD2. CDR3 size: 16 residues. The J segment lost 4 bases and the V segment lost 5 bases, leaving 7 bases of the junction unmatched. Germline CDR1 is SGHVS and CDR2 is FNYEAQ. The CDR3 DNA is TGTGCCAGCAGCAAACTGACTAGCGGGAGTGCAGATACGCAGTATTTT. It codes for CASSKLTSGSADTQYF.

Worth noting for this clone: Distinct nucleotide sequences in the sample also encode this CDR3. The V call is TRBV6-5, the J call TRBJ1-2; a weak D match, TRBD1 (5 bases). The CDR3 totals 13 residues. V lost 0 bases and J lost 4, with 6 bases in between. The germline gives CDR1 MNHEY, CDR2 SVGAGI. The DNA of the CDR3 is TGTGCCAGCAGTTACTCGAGGGGCTATGGCTACACCTTC. This translates into CASSYSRGYGYTF.

The chain recombines TRBV20-1 with TRBJ1-1, with TRBD1 as a possible D gene (5 bases). Looked up from germline, CDR1 is DFQATT and CDR2 is SNEGSKA (reference sequence). This CDR3 spans 10 amino acids. The CDR3 nucleotides read TGCAGACACGTGGGGGCTGAAGCTTTCTTT. The encoded protein is CRHVGAEAFF.

The chain links TRBV4-2 to TRBJ2-7; TRBD2 aligns across 8 bases. CDR1 is LGHNA and CDR2 is YNFKEQ in the germline V gene. CDR3 length equals 16 residues. V lost 4 bases and J lost 4; bases outside the gene matches: 12. The CDR3 loop is CASSLGLAPSGYEQYF. The DNA for the CDR3 is TGTGCCAGCAGCCTTGGACTAGCCCCCAGTGGGTACGAGCAGTACTTC.

This rearrangement joins TRBV2 to TRBJ2-5; 15 bases line up with TRBD2. V lost 7 bases to trimming and J lost 3 bases; unmatched junction nucleotides: 9. Germline values: CDR1 SNHLY, CDR2 FYNNEI. The CDR3 has 17 residues. CDR3: CASNPGLAGGTEETQYF. The CDR3 DNA is TGTGCCAGCAACCCGGGACTAGCGGGAGGTACGGAAGAGACCCAGTACTTC.